This TCR beta chain is from a study of T cells in Graves' hyperthyroidism and ophthalmopathy. Diagnostic decisions used clinical symptoms, serum thyroxine and TRAb, thyroid ultrasound and orbital computed tomography. Template material for amplifying TCR beta CDR3 regions consisted of RNA transcripts. The TCR CDR3 was amplified in a first-round RT-PCR using the HTBI primer set. A single record per CDR3 protein comes from TCRdb applying MiXCR to the multiplex PCR reads. The top ten clones hold around 3.3% of a sample with about 600,000 distinct CDR3 sequences, approximately 15% of them seen once. The CDR3 consists of 19 residues. Germline V gives CDR1 LGHNT, CDR2 FRNRAP.

This TCR was recovered from a woman aged 40-49 years with Graves' ophthalmopathy. The sequencing sample was made of blood. The chain combines TRBV12-5 with TRBJ2-5; 12 bases fit TRBD2. CDR3 loop: CPGPPHGVPLAGGKETQYF. The CDR3 DNA reads as TGTCCGGGCCCCCCCCACGGCGTGCCACTAGCGGGGGGAAAAGAGACCCAGTACTTC. Variable domain in full (rest from reference TRBV12-5 and TRBJ2-5): DARVTQTPRHKVTEMGQEVTMRCQPILGHNTVFWYRQTMMQGLELLAYFRNRAPLDDSGMPKDRFSAEMPDATLATLKIQPSEPRDSAVYFCPGPPHGVPLAGGKETQYFGPGTRLLVL.